The next 8 T cell receptor beta chains were all read from a single sample in a study of blood T cell repertoires in COVID-19. This table comes from immunoSEQ multiplex PCR, and its TCRdb copy is limited to in-frame clones, with some not included. Seen here are approximately 260,000 clones, 90% observed once, and the top ten hold around 1.9%. Material for sequencing was peripheral blood. The origin of the receptors is a woman aged 60-75 years with COVID-19, enrolled during active disease.

The CDR3 loop is CASSQVISSNQPQHF. DNA of the CDR3: TGCGCCAGCAGCCAAGTGATCAGTAGCAATCAGCCCCAGCATTTT. The J gene is TRBJ1-5, the V gene TRBV4-1, with unresolved D. The CDR3 totals 15 residues. V shed 1 base and J shed 0 bases, with 7 bases lying between them. Per the germline V gene, CDR1 is MGHRA and CDR2 is YSYEKL.

V usage is TRBV7-2 and J usage is TRBJ1-2, with D unclear. Germline assignment: CDR1 SGHTA and CDR2 FQGNSA. The CDR3 totals 15 residues. Trimming stripped 1 base from V and 0 bases from J, with 9 bases between. In DNA, the CDR3 is TGTGCCAGCAGCTTAGTGGCAGTTCCTAACTATGGCTACACCTTC. Translated: CASSLVAVPNYGYTF.

This chain uses TRBV10-3 with TRBJ2-7; the match to TRBD1 covers 8 bases. Trimming cost V 7 bases and J 7 bases; bases outside gene matches: 15. Germline CDR1 ENHRY, CDR2 SYGVKD. CDR3 length equals 15 residues. CDR3 region: CAITSGPQGAGEQYF. The CDR3 DNA reads as TGTGCCATCACCTCCGGCCCCCAGGGGGCGGGGGAGCAGTACTTC.

This clone has just one count. Written as DNA, the CDR3 is TGTGCCAGCCGCCAGGGGGCACTGAGCTCCTACGAGCAGTACTTC. Amino acids: CASRQGALSSYEQYF. The chain couples TRBV7-2 to TRBJ2-7, with TRBD1 identical over 8 bases. Germline-derived CDR1 and CDR2 are SGHTA and FQGNSA. The CDR3 is 15 amino acids. Trimming cost V 8 bases and J 0 bases; bases outside gene matches: 9.

V is TRBV5-8 and J is TRBJ2-3, with 8 bases identical to TRBD2. The V gene's germline CDR1 is SGHTS and CDR2 YDEGEE. This CDR3 comprises 16 residues. Trimming took 0 bases from V and 2 from J; bases not matched to a gene: 5. The CDR3 nucleotides read TGTGCCAGCAGCTTGGTGTGGCGGGGGGACACAGATACGCAGTATTTT. Encoded protein: CASSLVWRGDTDTQYF.

V and J are TRBV7-9 and TRBJ1-6; 8 nucleotides line up with TRBD1. The CDR3 totals 15 residues. V trimming: 0 bases; J trimming: 9 bases; junction bases outside the gene matches: 4. Per germline, CDR1 SEHNR and CDR2 FQNEAQ (reference sequence). The CDR3 bases are TGTGCCAGCAGCTTAGCTGCTCAGGGGGCTTCACCCCTCCACTTT. Translation gives CASSLAAQGASPLHF.

A few counts support this clone. This chain connects TRBV3-1 (or the pseudogene TRBV3-2) to TRBJ2-7; D call uncertain. The V and J ends lost 0 bases and 4 bases respectively, with 7 bases between them. The CDR3 contains 13 residues. In germline, CDR1 is LGHDT, CDR2 YNNKEL (reference sequence). CDR3 residues: CASSQDLPYEQYF. The DNA of the CDR3 is TGTGCCAGCAGCCAAGATCTACCGTACGAGCAGTACTTC.

V is TRBV7-3 and J is TRBJ2-3; TRBD1 might be the D (5 bases). The germline V gene has CDR1 SGHTA and CDR2 FQGTGA. The V and J ends lost 5 bases and 2 bases respectively, with 17 bases between them. This CDR3 spans 16 amino acids. CDR3 in DNA: TGTGCCAGCAGCCCCGCTTCAGGGATGAACACAGATACGCAGTATTTT. This translates into CASSPASGMNTDTQYF.